This entry is about one TCR beta chain. The data stem from a study of radiotherapy plus CTLA-4 blockade in lung cancer. The data were produced by immunoSEQ multiplex PCR, yet TCRdb's version contains in-frame clones alone and is incomplete. The table records fewer than 140,000 clones, approximately 81% of them present only once. The V segment lost 6 bases and the J segment 4 bases; nucleotides outside the gene matches: 8. From germline, CDR1 is SQVTM and CDR2 ANQGSEA. There are 14 residues in the CDR3. The chain has TRBV29-1 and TRBJ2-7; 11 bases are shared with TRBD1. The material was peripheral blood, obtained from a patient treated with radiotherapy plus ipilimumab. This receptor was obtained from a human donor with non-small cell lung cancer that progressed on radiotherapy plus ipilimumab. Some clones in this sample may be carry-over from other donors' samples. The CDR3 region is CSVYPGTGGYEQYF. The DNA for the CDR3 is TGCAGCGTCTACCCCGGGACAGGGGGTTACGAGCAGTACTTC.